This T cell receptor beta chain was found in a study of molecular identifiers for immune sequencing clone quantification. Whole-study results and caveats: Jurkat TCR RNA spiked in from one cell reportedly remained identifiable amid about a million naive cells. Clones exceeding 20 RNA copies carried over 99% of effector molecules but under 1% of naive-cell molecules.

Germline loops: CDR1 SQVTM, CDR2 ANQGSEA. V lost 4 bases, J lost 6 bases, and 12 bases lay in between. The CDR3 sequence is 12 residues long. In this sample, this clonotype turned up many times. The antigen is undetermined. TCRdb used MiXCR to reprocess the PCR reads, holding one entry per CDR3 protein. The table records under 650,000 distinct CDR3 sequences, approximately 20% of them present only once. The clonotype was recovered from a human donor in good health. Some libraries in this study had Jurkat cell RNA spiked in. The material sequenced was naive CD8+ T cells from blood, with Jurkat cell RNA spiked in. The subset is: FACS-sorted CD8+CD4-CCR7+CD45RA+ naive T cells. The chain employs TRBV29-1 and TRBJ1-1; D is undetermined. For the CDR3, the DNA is TGCAGCGTTGGGGCAGGCACCCCTGAAGCTTTCTTT. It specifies CSVGAGTPEAFF.